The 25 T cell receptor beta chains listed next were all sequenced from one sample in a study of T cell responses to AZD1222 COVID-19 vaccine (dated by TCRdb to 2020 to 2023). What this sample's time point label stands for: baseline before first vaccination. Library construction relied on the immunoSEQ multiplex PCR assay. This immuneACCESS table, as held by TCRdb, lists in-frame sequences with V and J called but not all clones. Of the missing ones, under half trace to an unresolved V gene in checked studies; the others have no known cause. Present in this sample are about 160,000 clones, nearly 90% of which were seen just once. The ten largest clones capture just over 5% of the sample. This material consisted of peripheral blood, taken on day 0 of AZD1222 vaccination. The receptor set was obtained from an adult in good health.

This CDR3 is CASSQPIRTIGANQPQHF. CDR3 DNA: TGCGCCAGCAGTCAACCTATAAGGACTATCGGCGCCAATCAGCCCCAGCATTTT. The gene calls are TRBV23-1 and TRBJ1-5; D call uncertain. TRBV23-1 is an ORF for which the function is uncertain. This CDR3 spans 18 amino acids. V was pared by 2 bases and J by 3 bases, with 20 bases between.

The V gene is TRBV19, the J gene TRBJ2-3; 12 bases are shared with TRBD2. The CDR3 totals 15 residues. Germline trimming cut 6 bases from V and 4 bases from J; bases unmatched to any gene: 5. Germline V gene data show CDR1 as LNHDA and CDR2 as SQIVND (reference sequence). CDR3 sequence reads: CASSLLAGGADTQYF. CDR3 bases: TGTGCCAGTAGCCTCCTAGCGGGAGGGGCAGATACGCAGTATTTT. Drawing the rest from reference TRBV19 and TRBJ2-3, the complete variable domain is DGGITQSPKYLFRKEGQNVTLSCEQNLNHDAMYWYRQDPGQGLRLIYYSQIVNDFQKGDIAEGYSVSREKKESFPLTVTSAQKNPTAFYLCASSLLAGGADTQYFGPGTRLTVL.

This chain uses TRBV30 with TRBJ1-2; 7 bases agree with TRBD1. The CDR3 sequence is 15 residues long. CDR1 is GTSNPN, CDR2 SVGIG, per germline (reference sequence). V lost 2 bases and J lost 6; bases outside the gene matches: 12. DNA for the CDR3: TGTGCCTGGAGTATCACTTCGACAGGGCTTAATGGCTACACCTTC. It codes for CAWSITSTGLNGYTF.

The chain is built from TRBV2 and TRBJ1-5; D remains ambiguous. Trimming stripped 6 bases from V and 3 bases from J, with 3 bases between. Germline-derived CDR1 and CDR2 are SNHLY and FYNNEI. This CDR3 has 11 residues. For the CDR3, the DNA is TGTGCCAGCAGCCTCAATCAGCCCCAGCATTTT. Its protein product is CASSLNQPQHF.

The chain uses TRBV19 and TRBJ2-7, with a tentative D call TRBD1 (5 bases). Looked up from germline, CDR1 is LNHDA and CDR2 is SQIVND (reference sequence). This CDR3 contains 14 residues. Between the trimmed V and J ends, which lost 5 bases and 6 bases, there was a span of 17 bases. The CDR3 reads CASSFLQGVGEQYF. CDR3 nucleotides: TGTGCCAGTAGTTTCCTCCAGGGTGTGGGCGAGCAGTACTTC.

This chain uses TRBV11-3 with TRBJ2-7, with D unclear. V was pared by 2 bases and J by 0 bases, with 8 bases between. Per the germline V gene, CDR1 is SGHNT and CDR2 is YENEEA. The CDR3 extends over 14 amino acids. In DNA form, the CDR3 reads TGTGCCAGCAGCTTAAGAACCAACTCCTACGAGCAGTACTTC. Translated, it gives CASSLRTNSYEQYF.

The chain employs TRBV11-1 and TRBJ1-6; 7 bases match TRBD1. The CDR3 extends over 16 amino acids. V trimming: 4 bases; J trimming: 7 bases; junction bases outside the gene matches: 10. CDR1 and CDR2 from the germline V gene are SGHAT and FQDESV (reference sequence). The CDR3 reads CASSSPRGTANSPLHF. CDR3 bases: TGTGCCAGCAGCTCCCCCCGAGGGACAGCGAATTCACCCCTCCACTTT.

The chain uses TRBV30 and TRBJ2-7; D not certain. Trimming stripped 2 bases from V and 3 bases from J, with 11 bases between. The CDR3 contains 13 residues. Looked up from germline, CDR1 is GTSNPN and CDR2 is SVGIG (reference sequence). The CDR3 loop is CAWSTTGNYEQYF. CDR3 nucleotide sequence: TGTGCCTGGAGTACAACGGGCAACTACGAGCAGTACTTC.

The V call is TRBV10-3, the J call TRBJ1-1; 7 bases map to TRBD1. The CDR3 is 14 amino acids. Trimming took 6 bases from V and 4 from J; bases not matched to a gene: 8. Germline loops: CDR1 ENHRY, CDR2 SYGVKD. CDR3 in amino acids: CAISPTGKSTEAFF. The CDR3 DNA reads TGTGCCATCAGCCCGACAGGGAAGAGCACTGAAGCTTTCTTT.

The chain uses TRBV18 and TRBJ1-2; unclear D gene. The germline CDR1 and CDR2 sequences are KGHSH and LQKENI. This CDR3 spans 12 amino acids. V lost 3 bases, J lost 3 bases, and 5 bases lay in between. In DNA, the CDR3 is TGTGCCAGCTCACCCTTAGACTATGGCTACACCTTC. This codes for CASSPLDYGYTF.

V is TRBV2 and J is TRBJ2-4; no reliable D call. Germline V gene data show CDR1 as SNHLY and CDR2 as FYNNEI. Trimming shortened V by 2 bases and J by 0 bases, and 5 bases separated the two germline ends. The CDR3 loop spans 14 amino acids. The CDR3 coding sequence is TGTGCCAGCAGTGAAAGGATAGCCAAAAACATTCAGTACTTC. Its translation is CASSERIAKNIQYF. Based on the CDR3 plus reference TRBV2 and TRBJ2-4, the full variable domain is EPEVTQTPSHQVTQMGQEVILRCVPISNHLYFYWYRQILGQKVEFLVSFYNNEISEKSEIFDDQFSVERPDGSNFTLKIRSTKLEDSAMYFCASSERIAKNIQYFGAGTRLSVL.

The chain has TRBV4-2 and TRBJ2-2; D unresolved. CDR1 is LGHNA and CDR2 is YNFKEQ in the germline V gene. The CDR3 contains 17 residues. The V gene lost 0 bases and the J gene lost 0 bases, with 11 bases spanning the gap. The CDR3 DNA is TGTGCCAGCAGCCAAGATACTCGCCAAACGAACACCGGGGAGCTGTTTTTT. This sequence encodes CASSQDTRQTNTGELFF.

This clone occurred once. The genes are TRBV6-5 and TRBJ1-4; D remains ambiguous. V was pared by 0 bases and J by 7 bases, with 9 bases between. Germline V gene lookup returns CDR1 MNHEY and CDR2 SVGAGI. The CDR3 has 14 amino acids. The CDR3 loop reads CASSYSLGSEKLFF. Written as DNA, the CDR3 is TGTGCCAGCAGTTACTCGCTGGGTTCTGAAAAACTGTTTTTT.

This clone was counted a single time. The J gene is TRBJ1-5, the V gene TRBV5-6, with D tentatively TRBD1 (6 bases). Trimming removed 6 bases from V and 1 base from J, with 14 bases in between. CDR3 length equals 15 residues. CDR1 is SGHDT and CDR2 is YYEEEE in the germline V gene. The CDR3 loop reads CASTRRGGSNQPQHF. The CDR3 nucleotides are TGTGCCAGCACCCGGAGGGGGGGGAGCAATCAGCCCCAGCATTTT.

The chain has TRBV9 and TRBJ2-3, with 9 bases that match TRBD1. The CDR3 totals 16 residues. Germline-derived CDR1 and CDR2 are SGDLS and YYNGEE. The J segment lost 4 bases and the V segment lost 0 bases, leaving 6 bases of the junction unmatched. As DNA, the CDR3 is TGTGCCAGCAGCGTAGGGGTACAGGGGGCGGCAGATACGCAGTATTTT. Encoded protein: CASSVGVQGAADTQYF.

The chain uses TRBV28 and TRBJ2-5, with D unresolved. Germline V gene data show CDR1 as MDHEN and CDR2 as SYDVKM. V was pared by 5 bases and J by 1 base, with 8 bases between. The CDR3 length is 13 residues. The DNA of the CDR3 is TGTGCCAGCAGTCAATCCCCCCAAGAGACCCAGTACTTC. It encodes CASSQSPQETQYF.

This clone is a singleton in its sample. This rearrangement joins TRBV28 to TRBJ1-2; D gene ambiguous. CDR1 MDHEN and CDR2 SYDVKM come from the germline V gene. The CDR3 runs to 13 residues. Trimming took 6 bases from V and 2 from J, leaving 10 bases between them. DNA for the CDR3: TGTGCCAGCAGCCCCGCCGGGAACTATGGCTACACCTTC. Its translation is CASSPAGNYGYTF.

This CDR3 is CASSWAGLAGPDTQYF. DNA for the CDR3: TGTGCCAGCAGCTGGGCGGGACTAGCGGGACCAGATACGCAGTATTTT. The gene calls are TRBV5-5 and TRBJ2-3; 13 bases are a match to TRBD2. J lost 4 bases, V lost 3 bases, and 5 bases had no gene match. The CDR3 length is 16 residues. Germline loops: CDR1 SGHKS, CDR2 YYEKEE (reference sequence).

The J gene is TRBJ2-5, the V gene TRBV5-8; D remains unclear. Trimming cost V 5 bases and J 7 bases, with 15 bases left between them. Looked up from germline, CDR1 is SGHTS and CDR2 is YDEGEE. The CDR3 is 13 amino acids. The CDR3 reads CASSLLGSGTQYF. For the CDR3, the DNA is TGTGCCAGCAGTCTCCTGGGCTCTGGGACCCAGTACTTC.

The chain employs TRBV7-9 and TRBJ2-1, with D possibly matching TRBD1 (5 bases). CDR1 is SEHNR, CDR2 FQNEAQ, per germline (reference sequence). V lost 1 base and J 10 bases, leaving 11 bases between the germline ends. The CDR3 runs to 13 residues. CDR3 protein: CASSLGQTREQFF. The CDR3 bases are TGTGCCAGCAGCTTAGGACAGACAAGAGAGCAGTTCTTC.

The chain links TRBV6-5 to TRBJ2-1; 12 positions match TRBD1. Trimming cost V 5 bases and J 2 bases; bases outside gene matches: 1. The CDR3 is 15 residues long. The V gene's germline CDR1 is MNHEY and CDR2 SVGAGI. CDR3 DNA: TGTGCCAGCAGTCGGGACAGGGGGCCCTACAATGAGCAGTTCTTC. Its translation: CASSRDRGPYNEQFF.

CDR3 DNA: TGTGCCACCAGTGACTATAAGACAGGGGGGGATGAGCAGTTCTTC. Its translation: CATSDYKTGGDEQFF. The chain has TRBV24-1 and TRBJ2-1; 9 nucleotides match TRBD1. With 4 bases clipped from V and 8 bases from J, the junction kept 8 bases outside the gene matches. CDR1 is KGHDR, CDR2 SFDVKD, per germline. The CDR3 spans 15 residues.

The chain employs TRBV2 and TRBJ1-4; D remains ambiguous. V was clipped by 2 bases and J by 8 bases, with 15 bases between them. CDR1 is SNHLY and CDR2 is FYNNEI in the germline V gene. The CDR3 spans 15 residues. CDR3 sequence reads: CASSEWPTSSEKLFF. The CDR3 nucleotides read TGTGCCAGCAGTGAATGGCCAACAAGCAGCGAAAAACTGTTTTTT. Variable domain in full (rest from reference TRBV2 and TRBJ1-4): EPEVTQTPSHQVTQMGQEVILRCVPISNHLYFYWYRQILGQKVEFLVSFYNNEISEKSEIFDDQFSVERPDGSNFTLKIRSTKLEDSAMYFCASSEWPTSSEKLFFGSGTQLSVL.

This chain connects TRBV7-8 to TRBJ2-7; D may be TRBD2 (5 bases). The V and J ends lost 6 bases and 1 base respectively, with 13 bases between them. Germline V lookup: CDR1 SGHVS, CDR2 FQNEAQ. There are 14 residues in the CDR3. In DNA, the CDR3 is TGTGCCAGCAGTTTTAGGAGGAATTCCTACGAGCAGTACTTC. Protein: CASSFRRNSYEQYF.

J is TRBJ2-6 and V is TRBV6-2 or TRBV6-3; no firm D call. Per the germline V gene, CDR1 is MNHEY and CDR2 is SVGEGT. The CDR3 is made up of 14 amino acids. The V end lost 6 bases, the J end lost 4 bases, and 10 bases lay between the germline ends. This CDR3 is CASSRPGGANVLTF. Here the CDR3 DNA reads TGTGCCAGCAGCCGACCGGGCGGGGCCAACGTCCTGACTTTC.